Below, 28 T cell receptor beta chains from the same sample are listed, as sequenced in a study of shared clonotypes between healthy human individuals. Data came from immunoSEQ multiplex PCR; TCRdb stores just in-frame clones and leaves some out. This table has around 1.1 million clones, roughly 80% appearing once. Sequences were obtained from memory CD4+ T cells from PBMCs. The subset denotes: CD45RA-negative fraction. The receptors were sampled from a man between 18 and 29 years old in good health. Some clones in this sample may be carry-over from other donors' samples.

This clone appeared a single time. CDR3 in amino acids: CASSPQGYTGELFF. The CDR3 DNA reads TGTGCCAGCAGCCCACAGGGATACACCGGGGAGCTGTTTTTT. The chain joins TRBV6-5 to TRBJ2-2; D is perhaps TRBD1 (6 bases). V shed 6 bases and J shed 3 bases, with 11 bases lying between them. The CDR3 extends over 14 amino acids. Looked up from germline, CDR1 is MNHEY and CDR2 is SVGAGI.

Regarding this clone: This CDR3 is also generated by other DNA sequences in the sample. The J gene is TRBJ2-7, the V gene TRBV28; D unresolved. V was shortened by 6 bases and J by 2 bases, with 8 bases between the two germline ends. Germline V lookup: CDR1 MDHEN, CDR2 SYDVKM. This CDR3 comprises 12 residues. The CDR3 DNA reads TGTGCCAGCAGCTCGTTGACCTACGAGCAGTACTTC. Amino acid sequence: CASSSLTYEQYF.

The CDR3 reads CASNQGSSYEQYF. CDR3 sequence (DNA): TGTGCCAGCAACCAGGGGTCCTCCTACGAGCAGTACTTC. This chain connects TRBV11-2 to TRBJ2-7; weak D call: TRBD1 (6 bases). The V gene lost 7 bases and the J gene lost 0 bases, with 10 bases spanning the gap. Germline assignment: CDR1 SGHAT and CDR2 FQNNGV. The CDR3 is made up of 13 amino acids.

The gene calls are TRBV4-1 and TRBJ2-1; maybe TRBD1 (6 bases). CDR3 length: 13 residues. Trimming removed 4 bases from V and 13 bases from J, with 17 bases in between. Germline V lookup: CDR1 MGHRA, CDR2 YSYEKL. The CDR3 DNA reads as TGCGCCAGCAGCCGGGAGAACGACAGGATCCAGTTCTTC. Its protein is CASSRENDRIQFF.

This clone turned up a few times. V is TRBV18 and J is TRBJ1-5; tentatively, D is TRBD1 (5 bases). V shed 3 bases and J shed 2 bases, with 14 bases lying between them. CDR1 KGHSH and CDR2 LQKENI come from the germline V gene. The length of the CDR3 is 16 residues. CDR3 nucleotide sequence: TGTGCCAGCTCACCGCGCCCGGGGGGGGGCAATCAGCCCCAGCATTTT. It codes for CASSPRPGGGNQPQHF.

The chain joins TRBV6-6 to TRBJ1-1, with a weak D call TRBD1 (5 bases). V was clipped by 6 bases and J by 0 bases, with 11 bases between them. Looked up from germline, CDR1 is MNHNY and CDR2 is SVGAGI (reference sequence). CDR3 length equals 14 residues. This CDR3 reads CASRGRTVNTEAFF. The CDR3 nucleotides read TGTGCCAGCAGGGGGCGGACGGTGAACACTGAAGCTTTCTTT.

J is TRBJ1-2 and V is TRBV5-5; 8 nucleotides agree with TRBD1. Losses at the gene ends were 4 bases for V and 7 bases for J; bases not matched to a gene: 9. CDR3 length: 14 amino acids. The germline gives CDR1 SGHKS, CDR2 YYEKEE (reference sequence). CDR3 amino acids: CASSPGQGNSGYTF. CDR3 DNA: TGTGCCAGCAGCCCTGGACAGGGTAACAGTGGCTACACCTTC.

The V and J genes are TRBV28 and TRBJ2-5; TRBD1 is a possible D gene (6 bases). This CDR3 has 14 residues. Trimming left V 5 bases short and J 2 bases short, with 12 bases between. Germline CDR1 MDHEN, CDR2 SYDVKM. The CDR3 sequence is CASSAYRAQETQYF. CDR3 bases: TGTGCCAGCAGTGCCTACAGGGCGCAAGAGACCCAGTACTTC.

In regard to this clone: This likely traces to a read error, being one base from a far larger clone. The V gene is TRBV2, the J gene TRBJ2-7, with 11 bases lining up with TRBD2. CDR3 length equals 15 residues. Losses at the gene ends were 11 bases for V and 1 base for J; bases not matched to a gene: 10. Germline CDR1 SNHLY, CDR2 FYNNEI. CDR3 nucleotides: TGTGCCGCACCCGGGGCTAGCGGGAGGTCCTACGAGCAGTACTTC. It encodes CAAPGASGRSYEQYF.

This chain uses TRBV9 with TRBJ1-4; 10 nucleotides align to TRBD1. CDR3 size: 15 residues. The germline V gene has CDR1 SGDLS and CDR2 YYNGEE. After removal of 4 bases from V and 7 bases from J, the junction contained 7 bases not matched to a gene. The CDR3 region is CASSPRQGAGEKLFF. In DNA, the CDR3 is TGTGCCAGCAGCCCCCGACAGGGGGCGGGTGAAAAACTGTTTTTT.

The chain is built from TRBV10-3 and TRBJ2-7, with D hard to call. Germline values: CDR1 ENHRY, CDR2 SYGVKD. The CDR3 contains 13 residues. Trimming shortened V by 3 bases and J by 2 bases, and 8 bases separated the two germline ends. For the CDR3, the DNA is TGTGCCATCAGTGATGGGGAACCCTACGAGCAGTACTTC. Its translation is CAISDGEPYEQYF.

The CDR3 nucleotides read TGTGCCAGCTCACCCGGGACTAGCGGGGCCACAGATACGCAGTATTTT. Amino acids: CASSPGTSGATDTQYF. The J gene is TRBJ2-3, the V gene TRBV18; 13 bases align to TRBD2. This CDR3 region has 16 residues. CDR1 and CDR2 from the germline V gene are KGHSH and LQKENI. With 3 bases clipped from V and 2 bases from J, the junction kept 2 bases outside the gene matches. The complete variable domain, with remaining parts taken from reference TRBV18 and TRBJ2-3, reads NAGVMQNPRHLVRRRGQEARLRCSPMKGHSHVYWYRQLPEEGLKFMVYLQKENIIDESGMPKERFSAEFPKEGPSILRIQQVVRGDSAAYFCASSPGTSGATDTQYFGPGTRLTVL.

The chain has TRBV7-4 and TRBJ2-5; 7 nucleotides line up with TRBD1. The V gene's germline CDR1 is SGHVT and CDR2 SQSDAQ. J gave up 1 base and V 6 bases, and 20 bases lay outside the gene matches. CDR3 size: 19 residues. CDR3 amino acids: CASRLQGFRVGATQETQYF. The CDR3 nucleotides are TGTGCCAGCAGACTACAGGGGTTTCGGGTAGGAGCAACCCAAGAGACCCAGTACTTC.

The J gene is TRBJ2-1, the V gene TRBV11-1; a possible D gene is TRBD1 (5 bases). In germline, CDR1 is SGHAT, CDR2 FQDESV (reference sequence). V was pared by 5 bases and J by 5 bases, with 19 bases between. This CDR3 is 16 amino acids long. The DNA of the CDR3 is TGTGCCAGCAGCCTAAACCGTCGACAGCCGGACAATGAGCAGTTCTTC. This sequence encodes CASSLNRRQPDNEQFF.

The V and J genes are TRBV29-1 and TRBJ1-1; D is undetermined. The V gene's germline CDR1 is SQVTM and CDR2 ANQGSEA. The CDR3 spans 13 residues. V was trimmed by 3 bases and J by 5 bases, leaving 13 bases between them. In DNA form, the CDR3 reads TGCAGCGTTGAGGCCCAGGCCGGGACTGAAGCTTTCTTT. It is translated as CSVEAQAGTEAFF.

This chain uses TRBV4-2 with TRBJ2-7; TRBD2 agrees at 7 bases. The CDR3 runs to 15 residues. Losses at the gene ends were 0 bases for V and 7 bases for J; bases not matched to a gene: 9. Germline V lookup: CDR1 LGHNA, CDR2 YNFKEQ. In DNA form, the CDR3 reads TGTGCCAGCAGCCAAGACCCGGGGGAGGGGAGGGAGCAGTACTTC. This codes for CASSQDPGEGREQYF.

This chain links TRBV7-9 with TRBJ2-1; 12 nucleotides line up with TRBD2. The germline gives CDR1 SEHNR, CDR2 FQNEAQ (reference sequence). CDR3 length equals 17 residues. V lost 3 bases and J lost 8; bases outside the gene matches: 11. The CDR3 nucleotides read TGTGCCAGCAGCTTTACGGTTACGGGACTAGCGGGTGATGAGCAGTTCTTC. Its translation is CASSFTVTGLAGDEQFF.

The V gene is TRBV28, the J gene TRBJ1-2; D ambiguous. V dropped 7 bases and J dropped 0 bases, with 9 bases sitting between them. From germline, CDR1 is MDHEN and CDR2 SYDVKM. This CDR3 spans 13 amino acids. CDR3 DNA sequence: TGTGCCAGCACCCAGCCAGCTAACTATGGCTACACCTTC. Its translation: CASTQPANYGYTF.

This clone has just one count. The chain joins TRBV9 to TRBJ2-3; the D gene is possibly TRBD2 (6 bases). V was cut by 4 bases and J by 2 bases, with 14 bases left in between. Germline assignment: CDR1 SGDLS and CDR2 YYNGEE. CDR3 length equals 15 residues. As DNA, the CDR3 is TGTGCCAGCAGCTCCCGGGACTTCTACACAGATACGCAGTATTTT. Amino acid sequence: CASSSRDFYTDTQYF.

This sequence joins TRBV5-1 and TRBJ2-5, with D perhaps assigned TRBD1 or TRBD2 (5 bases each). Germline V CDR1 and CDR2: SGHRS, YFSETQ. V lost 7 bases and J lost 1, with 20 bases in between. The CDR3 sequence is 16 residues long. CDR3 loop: CASSMAVGELQETQYF. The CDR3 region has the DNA TGCGCCAGCTCAATGGCGGTGGGGGAACTCCAAGAGACCCAGTACTTC.

CDR3 bases: TGTGCCAGCAGGGGGTCTCCATCCTACGAGCAGTACTTC. This encodes CASRGSPSYEQYF. The chain carries TRBV28 and TRBJ2-7, with unresolved D. The CDR3 totals 13 residues. V was trimmed by 6 bases and J by 1 base, leaving 10 bases between them. Per the germline V gene, CDR1 is MDHEN and CDR2 is SYDVKM. Full variable domain (missing parts from reference TRBV28 and TRBJ2-7): DVKVTQSSRYLVKRTGEKVFLECVQDMDHENMFWYRQDPGLGLRLIYFSYDVKMKEKGDIPEGYSVSREKKERFSLILESASTNQTSMYLCASRGSPSYEQYFGPGTRLTVT.

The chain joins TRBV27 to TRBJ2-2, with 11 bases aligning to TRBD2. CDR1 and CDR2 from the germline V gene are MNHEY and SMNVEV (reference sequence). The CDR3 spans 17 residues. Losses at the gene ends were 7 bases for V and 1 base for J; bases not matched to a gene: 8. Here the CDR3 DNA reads TGTGCCAGCACCCGACGAGGGACTAGCGGGAACACCGGGGAGCTGTTTTTT. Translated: CASTRRGTSGNTGELFF.

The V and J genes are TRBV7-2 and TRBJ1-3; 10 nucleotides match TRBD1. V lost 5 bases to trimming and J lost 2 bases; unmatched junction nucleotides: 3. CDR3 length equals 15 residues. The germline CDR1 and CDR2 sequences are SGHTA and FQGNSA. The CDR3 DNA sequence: TGTGCCAGCAGCATTGGACAGGGGGCTGGAAACACCATATATTTT. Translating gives CASSIGQGAGNTIYF.

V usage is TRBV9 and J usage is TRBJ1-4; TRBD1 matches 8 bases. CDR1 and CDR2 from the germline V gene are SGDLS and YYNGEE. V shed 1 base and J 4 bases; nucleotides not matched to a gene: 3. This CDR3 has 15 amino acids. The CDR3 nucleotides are TGTGCCAGCAGCGTATCCGGGACAGGTAATGAAAAACTGTTTTTT. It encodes CASSVSGTGNEKLFF.

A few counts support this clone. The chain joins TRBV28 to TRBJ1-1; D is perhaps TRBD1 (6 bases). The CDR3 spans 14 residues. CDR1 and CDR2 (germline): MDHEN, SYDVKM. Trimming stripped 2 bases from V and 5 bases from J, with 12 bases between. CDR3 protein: CASSLGGALTEAFF. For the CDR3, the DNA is TGTGCCAGCAGTTTAGGGGGGGCTTTGACTGAAGCTTTCTTT.

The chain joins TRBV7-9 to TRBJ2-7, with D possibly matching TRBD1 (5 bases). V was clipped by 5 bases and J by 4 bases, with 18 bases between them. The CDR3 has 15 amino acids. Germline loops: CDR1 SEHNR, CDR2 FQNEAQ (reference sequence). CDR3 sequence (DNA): TGTGCCAGCAGCCTCGTAGGACACGGTGGGTACGAGCAGTACTTC. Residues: CASSLVGHGGYEQYF.

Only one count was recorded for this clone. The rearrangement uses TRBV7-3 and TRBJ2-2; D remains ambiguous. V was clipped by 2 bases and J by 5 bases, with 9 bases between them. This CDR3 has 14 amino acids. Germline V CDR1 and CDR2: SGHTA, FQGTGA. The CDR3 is CASSLSLATGELFF. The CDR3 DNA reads TGTGCCAGCAGCTTATCGCTTGCGACCGGGGAGCTGTTTTTT.

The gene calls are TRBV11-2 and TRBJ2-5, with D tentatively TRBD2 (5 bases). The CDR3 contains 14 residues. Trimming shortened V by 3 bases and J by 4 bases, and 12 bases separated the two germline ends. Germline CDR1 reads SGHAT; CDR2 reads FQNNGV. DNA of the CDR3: TGTGCCAGCAGCTTTGTGCTAGCAGGAGAGACCCAGTACTTC. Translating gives CASSFVLAGETQYF. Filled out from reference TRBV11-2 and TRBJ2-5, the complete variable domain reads EAGVAQSPRYKIIEKRQSVAFWCNPISGHATLYWYQQILGQGPKLLIQFQNNGVVDDSQLPKDRFSAERLKGVDSTLKIQPAKLEDSAVYLCASSFVLAGETQYFGPGTRLLVL.